This TCR beta chain was observed in a study of T cells in localized non-small cell lung cancer. Details on this clone: Its antigen is unknown.

The CDR3 spans 14 residues. CDR1 SGHNT and CDR2 YENEEA come from the germline V gene. Trimming took off 3 bases at V and 1 base at J, with 9 bases between the two ends. Some clones are missing from TCRdb's copy, which holds only in-frame ones; the method was immunoSEQ multiplex PCR. Among fewer than 15,000 clones listed, roughly 28% were seen once. Points from the study as a whole: Turning up in adjacent lung were a median roughly 50 of the top 100 tumor clones. Longer survival (overall) was linked to higher T cell density in blood. Exceeding tumor, uninvolved adjacent lung had the highest T cell clonality. Sequencing involved a lone tumor region, leaving heterogeneity possible.

The sample here was lung tumor tissue, taken before any cancer treatment. This chain uses TRBV11-3 with TRBJ1-1, with D possibly matching TRBD1 (5 bases). This receptor was taken from an older female donor with stage I lung adenocarcinoma. The CDR3 DNA is TGTGCCAGCAGCTTCCGGGGGGGGAACACTGAAGCTTTCTTT. Its protein product is CASSFRGGNTEAFF.